This T cell receptor beta chain was observed in a study of technical replicates of blood from a handful of donors. Measured with immunoSEQ multiplex PCR; TCRdb has only the in-frame clones, and not every one. This sample carries fewer than 90,000 clones, around 94% of them seen once, and the ten largest clones take around 0.42%. This clonotype was obtained from a human donor in good health. Sample: T cells isolated from PBMCs.

This CDR3 reads CASISGRTTDTQYF. The CDR3 nucleotides are TGTGCCAGTATAAGCGGGAGGACCACAGATACGCAGTATTTT. The chain links TRBV19 to TRBJ2-3, with 9 bases matching TRBD2. The CDR3 has 14 residues. J gave up 2 bases and V 7 bases, and 4 bases lay outside the gene matches. CDR1 and CDR2 from the germline V gene are LNHDA and SQIVND (reference sequence).